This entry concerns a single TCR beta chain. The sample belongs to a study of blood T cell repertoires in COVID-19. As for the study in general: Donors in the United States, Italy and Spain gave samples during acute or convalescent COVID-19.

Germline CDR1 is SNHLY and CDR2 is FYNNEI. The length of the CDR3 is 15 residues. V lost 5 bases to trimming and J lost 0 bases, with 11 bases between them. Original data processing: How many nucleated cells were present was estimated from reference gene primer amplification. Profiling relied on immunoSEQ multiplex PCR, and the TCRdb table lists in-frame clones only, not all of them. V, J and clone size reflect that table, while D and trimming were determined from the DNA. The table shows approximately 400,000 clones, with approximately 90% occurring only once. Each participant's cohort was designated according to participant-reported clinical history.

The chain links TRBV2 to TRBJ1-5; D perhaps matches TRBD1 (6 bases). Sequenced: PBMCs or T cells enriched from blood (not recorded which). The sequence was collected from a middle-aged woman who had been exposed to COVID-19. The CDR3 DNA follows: TGTGCCAGCAGTTTGAGGACAGATAGCAATCAGCCCCAGCATTTT. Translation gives CASSLRTDSNQPQHF. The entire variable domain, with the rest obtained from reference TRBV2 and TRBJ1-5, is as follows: EPEVTQTPSHQVTQMGQEVILRCVPISNHLYFYWYRQILGQKVEFLVSFYNNEISEKSEIFDDQFSVERPDGSNFTLKIRSTKLEDSAMYFCASSLRTDSNQPQHFGDGTRLSIL.